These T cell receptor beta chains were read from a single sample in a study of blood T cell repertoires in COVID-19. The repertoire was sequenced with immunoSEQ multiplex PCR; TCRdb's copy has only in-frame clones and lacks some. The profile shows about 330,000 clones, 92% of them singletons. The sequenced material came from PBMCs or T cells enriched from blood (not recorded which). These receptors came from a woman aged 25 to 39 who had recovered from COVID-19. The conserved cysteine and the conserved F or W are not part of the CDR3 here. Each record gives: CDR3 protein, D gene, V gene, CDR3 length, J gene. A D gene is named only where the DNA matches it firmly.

CDR3: ASSPKSQGRSF
D: .
V: TRBV18
length: 11
J: TRBJ2-1

CDR3: ASSQAQDMKDYEQY
D: .
V: TRBV4-2
length: 14
J: TRBJ2-7

CDR3: ASSPGETGLTSF
D: .
V: TRBV6-5
length: 12
J: TRBJ2-7

CDR3: ARVRWDKTYEQY
D: .
V: TRBV4-3
length: 12
J: TRBJ2-7

CDR3: ASSLDRAGGYEQY
D: TRBD2
V: TRBV5-1
length: 13
J: TRBJ2-7

CDR3: AWSTGAYEQY
D: .
V: TRBV30
length: 10
J: TRBJ2-7

CDR3: SASAETRGYEAF
D: TRBD1
V: TRBV20-1
length: 12
J: TRBJ1-1

CDR3: ASRPHRGNLSGANVLT
D: .
V: TRBV7-3
length: 16
J: TRBJ2-6

CDR3: ASSWGGETQY
D: TRBD2
V: TRBV5-4
length: 10
J: TRBJ2-5

CDR3: ASSLLVEGGRGQSNQPQH
D: TRBD1
V: TRBV27
length: 18
J: TRBJ1-5

CDR3: ASRSEGGFSGNTIY
D: .
V: TRBV5-1
length: 14
J: TRBJ1-3

CDR3: AGYDRATEAF
D: TRBD1
V: TRBV6-5
length: 10
J: TRBJ1-1

CDR3: ASSRDTRYTEAF
D: .
V: TRBV28
length: 12
J: TRBJ1-1

CDR3: ASSLASGSRDEQF
D: TRBD2
V: TRBV7-9
length: 13
J: TRBJ2-1

CDR3: SVEPGLARGGYQF
D: TRBD2
V: TRBV29-1
length: 13
J: TRBJ2-1

CDR3: SASGVMDRGRDEQF
D: TRBD1
V: TRBV20-1
length: 14
J: TRBJ2-1

CDR3: ASSRRRSLSYEQY
D: .
V: TRBV11-1
length: 13
J: TRBJ2-7

CDR3: ASSSRTGNYGYT
D: .
V: TRBV19
length: 12
J: TRBJ1-2

CDR3: ASRYGMDRGVYEQY
D: TRBD1
V: TRBV28
length: 14
J: TRBJ2-7

CDR3: ASSGQSSSPLH
D: .
V: TRBV10-2
length: 11
J: TRBJ1-6

CDR3: ATFLAGGNTIY
D: .
V: TRBV10-3
length: 11
J: TRBJ1-3

CDR3: ATSDQGASFRRELF
D: TRBD1
V: TRBV24-1
length: 14
J: TRBJ2-2

CDR3: ASSDGWGEETQY
D: .
V: TRBV25-1
length: 12
J: TRBJ2-5

CDR3: ASSRDSSGNTIY
D: .
V: TRBV28
length: 12
J: TRBJ1-3

CDR3: ASSSYRDSSGNTIY
D: TRBD1
V: TRBV11-2
length: 14
J: TRBJ1-3

CDR3: SVIPGSTDTQY
D: .
V: TRBV29-1
length: 11
J: TRBJ2-3

CDR3: TSSQSLIAGGGNEQF
D: .
V: TRBV1
length: 15
J: TRBJ2-1

CDR3: ASSQDANSNQPQH
D: .
V: TRBV4-1
length: 13
J: TRBJ1-5

CDR3: ATRASGGRQETQY
D: TRBD2
V: TRBV19
length: 13
J: TRBJ2-5

CDR3: ASSIGGSGTQPQH
D: .
V: TRBV19
length: 13
J: TRBJ1-5

CDR3: ASSPLAGAGTEAF
D: .
V: TRBV5-1
length: 13
J: TRBJ1-1

CDR3: ASSPRGGGGISPQH
D: .
V: TRBV7-8
length: 14
J: TRBJ1-5